This passage covers 21 T cell receptor beta chains from one sample sequenced in a study of technical replicates of blood from a few donors. Only in-frame clones appear in the TCRdb table, and some are missing; sequencing was by immunoSEQ multiplex PCR. The repertoire has roughly 69,000 clones, nearly 98% of them found once; the top ten carry about 0.3%. The sample taken for sequencing was T cells isolated from PBMCs. The receptors here all came from a human donor in good health.

The rearrangement links TRBV28 to TRBJ1-1; 7 nucleotides match TRBD1. The CDR3 is 12 residues long. Per germline, CDR1 MDHEN and CDR2 SYDVKM. V was clipped by 6 bases and J by 3 bases; unmatched bases: 1. CDR3 sequence: CASRDRDTEAFF. The DNA of the CDR3 is TGTGCCAGCAGAGACAGGGACACTGAAGCTTTCTTT.

This clone occurred a few times. V usage is TRBV11-3 and J usage is TRBJ2-7; 7 positions agree with TRBD2. CDR1 is SGHNT, CDR2 YENEEA, per germline. V gave up 0 bases and J gave up 1 base; unmatched junction bases: 12. There are 18 residues in the CDR3. The CDR3 loop is CASSLERGGSGPSYEQYF. The CDR3, as DNA: TGTGCCAGCAGCTTAGAAAGGGGAGGTAGCGGGCCTTCCTACGAGCAGTACTTC. Full variable domain (missing parts from reference TRBV11-3 and TRBJ2-7): EAGVVQSPRYKIIEKKQPVAFWCNPISGHNTLYWYLQNLGQGPELLIRYENEEAVDDSQLPKDRFSAERLKGVDSTLKIQPAELGDSAVYLCASSLERGGSGPSYEQYFGPGTRLTVT.

CDR3 sequence (DNA): TGTGCCAGCAGTTCCGGGACAGGGGATATTGAGCAGTTCTTC. It specifies CASSSGTGDIEQFF. V is TRBV6-4 and J is TRBJ2-1; 10 bases are shared with TRBD1. Looked up from germline, CDR1 is MRHNA and CDR2 is SNTAGT. This CDR3 has 14 residues. V trimming: 5 bases; J trimming: 9 bases; junction bases outside the gene matches: 7.

This chain links TRBV28 with TRBJ2-7; D gene unclear. Germline V gives CDR1 MDHEN, CDR2 SYDVKM. V was clipped by 2 bases and J by 7 bases, with 9 bases between them. The CDR3 is 12 amino acids. This CDR3 reads CASSLPAGEQYF. CDR3 bases: TGTGCCAGCAGTTTACCCGCCGGTGAGCAGTACTTC.

The rearrangement links TRBV5-6 to TRBJ2-7; tentative D call: TRBD2 (5 bases). The CDR3 is 14 amino acids. V was trimmed by 2 bases and J by 4 bases, leaving 13 bases between them. Germline V gives CDR1 SGHDT, CDR2 YYEEEE. This chain's CDR3 is CASSFRGYGYEQYF. The CDR3 DNA is TGTGCCAGCAGCTTTAGAGGGTACGGGTACGAGCAGTACTTC.

V usage is TRBV6-5 and J usage is TRBJ1-2; weak D call: TRBD1 (5 bases). The CDR3 is 14 amino acids. The V end was cut by 2 bases, the J end by 8 bases, with 15 bases between. The germline gives CDR1 MNHEY, CDR2 SVGAGI. The CDR3 nucleotides are TGTGCCAGCAGTTACGCCTTGTTGGGGGGGGGCTACACCTTC. Translated, it gives CASSYALLGGGYTF.

The chain joins TRBV6-6 to TRBJ1-2; no reliable D call. The CDR3 is 11 residues long. Germline CDR1 MNHNY, CDR2 SVGAGI (reference sequence). Trimming removed 6 bases at V and 6 bases at J, with 8 bases between. The CDR3, as DNA: TGTGCCAGCAGCCTAGGAAATGGCTACACCTTC. Translated: CASSLGNGYTF.

V and J are TRBV6-6 and TRBJ2-1; possibly TRBD2 for D (6 bases). This CDR3 region has 12 residues. V lost 5 bases, J lost 6 bases, and 8 bases lay in between. Germline V lookup: CDR1 MNHNY, CDR2 SVGAGI (reference sequence). CDR3 residues: CASSGSGNEQFF. In nucleotides, the CDR3 is TGTGCCAGCAGTGGTAGCGGCAATGAGCAGTTCTTC.

The chain links TRBV30 to TRBJ1-1, with unresolved D. Trimming removed 1 base from V and 5 bases from J, with 5 bases in between. The CDR3 consists of 11 residues. Germline V gene data show CDR1 as GTSNPN and CDR2 as SVGIG (reference sequence). CDR3 region: CAWSEATEAFF. The CDR3 nucleotides read TGTGCCTGGAGTGAAGCTACTGAAGCTTTCTTT.

This clone has only one observation. The chain recombines TRBV25-1 with TRBJ1-4; D might be TRBD1 (5 bases). Germline V gene data show CDR1 as MGHDK and CDR2 as SYGVNS. The CDR3 extends over 16 amino acids. Trimming pared 4 bases from V and 3 bases from J, leaving 15 bases between. CDR3: CASSVLLSGSNEKLFF. CDR3 sequence (DNA): TGTGCCAGCAGTGTCCTTCTCTCAGGGTCTAATGAAAAACTGTTTTTT.

J is TRBJ2-2 and V is TRBV7-9, with 7 bases aligning to TRBD1. CDR1 and CDR2 from the germline V gene are SEHNR and FQNEAQ (reference sequence). The CDR3 is 15 amino acids. V lost 1 base and J lost 3; bases outside the gene matches: 2. CDR3 loop: CASSLEGADTGELFF. The CDR3 DNA sequence: TGTGCCAGCAGCTTAGAGGGGGCGGACACCGGGGAGCTGTTTTTT.

V gene TRBV27 combines with J gene TRBJ1-3, with D unclear. Trimming took 2 bases from V and 0 from J, leaving 5 bases between them. The germline gives CDR1 MNHEY, CDR2 SMNVEV (reference sequence). The CDR3 is made up of 14 amino acids. CDR3 in amino acids: CASSLGISGNTIYF. Written as DNA, the CDR3 is TGTGCCAGCAGTTTAGGCATCTCTGGAAACACCATATATTTT.

The chain combines TRBV5-4 with TRBJ1-1; 7 bases match TRBD1. Germline V gene sequence: CDR1 SGHNT, CDR2 YYREEE (reference sequence). The V segment lost 2 bases and the J segment 1 base; nucleotides outside the gene matches: 2. The CDR3 contains 14 residues. CDR3 coding DNA: TGTGCCAGCAGCTTAGGACAGGAGAACACTGAAGCTTTCTTT. Encoded protein: CASSLGQENTEAFF.

The chain uses TRBV4-2 and TRBJ2-1, with a weak D call TRBD2 (5 bases). The V and J ends lost 4 bases and 8 bases respectively, with 27 bases between them. Germline V gene lookup returns CDR1 LGHNA and CDR2 YNFKEQ. The CDR3 sequence is 18 residues long. CDR3 nucleotide sequence: TGTGCCAGCAGCCCTCGTCCCCAGACAAACGTGGCCGGGGATGAGCAGTTCTTC. This gives the protein CASSPRPQTNVAGDEQFF.

The V call is TRBV20-1, the J call TRBJ1-1; D is ambiguous. Germline V lookup: CDR1 DFQATT, CDR2 SNEGSKA (reference sequence). The CDR3 runs 11 residues. CDR3 sequence reads: CRGAGNTEAFF. CDR3 sequence (DNA): TGCAGGGGAGCGGGAAACACTGAAGCTTTCTTT.

V is TRBV6-6 and J is TRBJ1-1; D is uncertain. Germline CDR1 and CDR2: MNHNY and SVGAGI (reference sequence). CDR3 length: 12 residues. With 6 bases removed from V and 3 bases from J, the gap between germline ends came to 8 bases. The CDR3 protein is CASRQRDTEAFF. CDR3 in DNA: TGTGCCAGCAGGCAGAGGGACACTGAAGCTTTCTTT.

The CDR3 DNA sequence: TGTGCCAGCAGCAGGGAGTCGGGACAGGCCTATCAGCCCCAGCATTTT. Protein sequence: CASSRESGQAYQPQHF. The chain carries TRBV4-2 and TRBJ1-5; 8 bases fit TRBD1. Germline V gives CDR1 LGHNA, CDR2 YNFKEQ. This CDR3 contains 16 residues. The J segment lost 5 bases and the V segment lost 5 bases, leaving 11 bases of the junction unmatched.

V and J are TRBV6-5 and TRBJ2-5; 11 positions match TRBD2. The CDR3 is made up of 15 amino acids. Germline-derived CDR1 and CDR2 are MNHEY and SVGAGI. V dropped 2 bases and J dropped 4; count of bases not matched to a gene: 3. This chain's CDR3 is CASSYPGLAGETQYF. DNA for the CDR3: TGTGCCAGCAGTTACCCAGGACTAGCGGGAGAGACCCAGTACTTC.

The chain carries TRBV5-6 and TRBJ2-7; D possibly corresponds to TRBD1 (6 bases). CDR1 is SGHDT, CDR2 YYEEEE, per germline. This CDR3 comprises 11 residues. V dropped 4 bases and J dropped 6 bases, with 8 bases sitting between them. The CDR3, as DNA: TGTGCCAGCAGCCTAGGGGGCGAGCAGTACTTC. Encoded protein: CASSLGGEQYF.

This clone was found once. The rearrangement uses TRBV6-1 and TRBJ1-2; D unresolved. V lost 5 bases and J lost 8, with 12 bases in between. CDR1 is MNHNS and CDR2 is SASEGT in the germline V gene. CDR3 length equals 12 residues. The CDR3 here is CASSFLGRGYTF. CDR3 nucleotides: TGTGCCAGCAGTTTTCTGGGGAGGGGCTACACCTTC.

In its sample, this clone was seen once. This chain uses TRBV4-3 with TRBJ2-7, with D perhaps matching TRBD2 (6 bases). The germline gives CDR1 LGHNA, CDR2 YSLEER. The CDR3 spans 14 residues. The germline V and J ends were trimmed by 3 bases and 0 bases, with 9 bases remaining between them. This chain's CDR3 is CASSHRDSSYEQYF. The CDR3 DNA is TGCGCCAGCAGCCACCGGGACTCCTCCTACGAGCAGTACTTC.